The 14 T cell receptor beta chains in this list originate from one sample, sequenced in a study of blood T cells in healthy people across ages. Primers used in a second PCR of about 6 to 11 cycles were a sample-barcoded 5' primer and a J-beta primer mix. From the 5' RACE reads, TCRdb called clonotypes with MiXCR, one entry per CDR3 protein. In the table there are around 1,000,000 distinct CDR3 sequences, roughly two fifths of which are singletons. The specimen was blood. The receptors come from a man younger than 35 in good health.

The gene calls are TRBV6-2 or TRBV6-3 and TRBJ2-3; TRBD1 matches 12 bases. After removal of 2 bases from V and 4 bases from J, the junction contained 4 bases not matched to a gene. This CDR3 is 16 amino acids long. The germline V gene has CDR1 MNHEY and CDR2 SVGEGT. CDR3 DNA: TGTGCCAGCAGTTACCGGGACAGGGGGCTAGCAGATACGCAGTATTTT. As protein: CASSYRDRGLADTQYF.

The chain carries TRBV20-1 and TRBJ1-5; D may be TRBD1 (5 bases). Germline CDR1 DFQATT, CDR2 SNEGSKA (reference sequence). The CDR3 is made up of 15 amino acids. Trimming stripped 6 bases from V and 1 base from J, with 16 bases between. Here the CDR3 reads CSARRGGSSNQPQHF. CDR3 nucleotide sequence: TGCAGTGCCCGACGGGGGGGATCCAGCAATCAGCCCCAGCATTTT.

This clonotype was observed a handful of times. V usage is TRBV6-5 and J usage is TRBJ2-3; D is ambiguous. The V end was cut by 8 bases, the J end by 2 bases, with 14 bases between. Per the germline V gene, CDR1 is MNHEY and CDR2 is SVGAGI. This CDR3 region has 14 residues. CDR3 residues: CASGGPESTDTQYF. DNA of the CDR3: TGTGCCAGCGGTGGTCCCGAATCCACAGATACGCAGTATTTT.

The CDR3 sequence is CSVETKGREKLFF. The CDR3 DNA reads as TGCAGCGTTGAGACCAAGGGTAGGGAAAAACTGTTTTTT. The genes are TRBV29-1 and TRBJ1-4; D unresolved. This CDR3 has 13 amino acids. Trimming stripped 3 bases from V and 8 bases from J, with 13 bases between. Per germline, CDR1 SQVTM and CDR2 ANQGSEA.

This clonotype was seen a few times. This chain connects TRBV5-1 to TRBJ1-1; weak D call: TRBD1 (5 bases). The CDR3 length is 14 residues. Germline CDR1 reads SGHRS; CDR2 reads YFSETQ. V was pared by 1 base and J by 6 bases, with 13 bases between. The CDR3 DNA is TGCGCCAGCAGCTTGCGAGGGGCAGGGTCTGAAGCTTTCTTT. Protein product: CASSLRGAGSEAFF.

About this clonotype itself: One end of the junction does not line up with germline, which may come from a read error. This chain links TRBV27 with TRBJ2-7; D is ambiguous. CDR3 length: 14 residues. Germline V gives CDR1 MNHEY, CDR2 SMNVEV (reference sequence). In nucleotides, the CDR3 is TGTGCCAGCAGTTTATCGGAATTTATCTACGTGCAGTACTTC. Amino acid sequence: CASSLSEFIYVQYF.

This clonotype was seen a few times. The chain joins TRBV12-3 or TRBV12-4 to TRBJ1-1; 8 nucleotides match TRBD1. V shed 6 bases and J 10 bases; nucleotides not matched to a gene: 16. CDR3 length: 15 residues. The CDR3 sequence: CASRPTGDLERRAFF. DNA for the CDR3: TGTGCCAGCAGGCCGACAGGGGACCTAGAACGGCGAGCTTTCTTT.

The rearrangement uses TRBV28 and TRBJ1-4, with a possible D match to TRBD1 (5 bases). The V gene's germline CDR1 is MDHEN and CDR2 SYDVKM. V was pared by 2 bases and J by 7 bases, with 14 bases between. The CDR3 is made up of 15 amino acids. CDR3 sequence (DNA): TGTGCCAGCAGTTTAAAGGGGAGAAGGTTTGAAAAACTGTTTTTT. Its protein product is CASSLKGRRFEKLFF.

This clonotype was counted at least ten times. This chain joins TRBV20-1 and TRBJ2-1; TRBD1 matches at 9 bases. Trimming took 5 bases from V and 7 from J; bases not matched to a gene: 9. Germline CDR1 DFQATT, CDR2 SNEGSKA (reference sequence). There are 14 residues in the CDR3. The chain's CDR3 is CSAPKQGARNEQFF. The CDR3 bases are TGCAGTGCTCCAAAACAGGGGGCGCGGAATGAGCAGTTCTTC.

This clonotype occurred a few times. The chain recombines TRBV4-3 with TRBJ1-2; TRBD1 might be the D (5 bases). Germline V gene sequence: CDR1 LGHNA, CDR2 YSLEER. The CDR3 covers 15 residues. The V end was cut by 4 bases, the J end by 4 bases, with 16 bases between. The DNA for the CDR3 is TGCGCCAGCAGCCGAGCACCGGACGGGGGCTATGGCTACACCTTC. This translates into CASSRAPDGGYGYTF.

The V call is TRBV5-1, the J call TRBJ2-5; 12 bases fit TRBD2. CDR1 and CDR2 (germline): SGHRS, YFSETQ. CDR3 length: 15 amino acids. The J segment lost 2 bases and the V segment lost 6 bases, leaving 5 bases of the junction unmatched. The CDR3 reads CASKWTSGDQETQYF. CDR3 sequence (DNA): TGCGCCAGCAAGTGGACTAGCGGGGATCAAGAGACCCAGTACTTC.

Of note for this clonotype: At one end the junction does not follow the germline gene, possibly because of a read error. V usage is TRBV14 and J usage is TRBJ2-1; 8 nucleotides line up with TRBD2. The CDR3 extends over 17 amino acids. Germline V CDR1 and CDR2: SGHDN, FVKESK. DNA of the CDR3: TGTGCCAGCGGCCATTTGACCGGGGGGGCCCAAGAGAATGAGCAGTTCTTC. It codes for CASGHLTGGAQENEQFF.

J is TRBJ1-5 and V is TRBV7-2; TRBD1 matches 8 bases. J lost 6 bases, V lost 6 bases, and 10 bases had no gene match. The CDR3 is made up of 15 amino acids. Per germline, CDR1 SGHTA and CDR2 FQGNSA. The CDR3 DNA reads as TGTGCCAGCAGTCTCGGACAGGGCAATGGTCAGCCCCAGCATTTT. This codes for CASSLGQGNGQPQHF.

This clonotype was recorded a few times. The chain combines TRBV6-2 or TRBV6-3 with TRBJ2-5, with 8 bases identical to TRBD2. Germline trimming cut 0 bases from V and 3 bases from J; bases unmatched to any gene: 9. Germline CDR1 MNHEY, CDR2 SVGEGT. The CDR3 is 17 residues long. The chain's CDR3 is CASSYSTVAGGKETQYF. In DNA form, the CDR3 reads TGTGCCAGCAGTTACTCGACGGTCGCGGGGGGTAAAGAGACCCAGTACTTC.